This T cell receptor delta chain derives from a study of γδ T cells in repeated Plasmodium falciparum infection. The sample holds a few counts of this clone. TCRdb records a much larger clone's protein for this DNA, with a difference at residue 6 that likely arises from a read error; the protein given is the translation of the DNA. Gammadelta T cells were flow-sorted from PBMC into Vgamma9/Vdelta2+ and Vdelta2-negative populations for bulk analysis. The germline V gene has CDR1 TSWWSYY and CDR2 QGS. J gave up 6 bases and V 5 bases, and 28 bases lay outside the gene matches. This CDR3 is built from 22 residues. TCRdb made new clone calls on the multiplex PCR reads using CATT. The table records 70,000 to 95,000 delta-chain clones, roughly 1.4% of them present only once.

This chain connects TRDV1 to TRDJ1; 12 nucleotides align to TRDD3. This clonotype was obtained from a pool of human donors (malaria-infected and uninfected, not separated). The sequencing input was gamma-delta T cells from blood. The CDR3 DNA reads TGTGCTCTTGGGAACACTGCCTCCTCCGAGGATCTGGGGGATACGAGGACTAATAAACTCATCTTT. Its translation is CALGNTASSEDLGDTRTNKLIF.